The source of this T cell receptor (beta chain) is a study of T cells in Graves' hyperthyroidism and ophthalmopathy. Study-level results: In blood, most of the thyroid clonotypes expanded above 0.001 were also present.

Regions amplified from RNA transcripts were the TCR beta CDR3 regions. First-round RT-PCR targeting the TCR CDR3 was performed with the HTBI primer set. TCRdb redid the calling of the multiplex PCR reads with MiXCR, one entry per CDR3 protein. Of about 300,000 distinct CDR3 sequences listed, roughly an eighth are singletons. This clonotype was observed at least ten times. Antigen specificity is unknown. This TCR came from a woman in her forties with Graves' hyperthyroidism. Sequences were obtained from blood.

The CDR3 here is CASSLVETASYNEQFF. CDR3 nucleotide sequence: TGCGCCAGCAGCTTGGTTGAGACAGCATCCTACAATGAGCAGTTCTTC. The chain joins TRBV5-1 to TRBJ2-1; possibly TRBD1 for D (5 bases). Germline CDR1 is SGHRS and CDR2 is YFSETQ. Trimming left V 0 bases short and J 1 base short, with 11 bases between. This CDR3 is built from 16 residues.